These T cell receptor beta chains were read from a single sample in a study of blood T cells in healthy people across ages. MiXCR was run by TCRdb on the 5' RACE reads, yielding one entry per CDR3 protein. The sample lists fewer than 700,000 distinct CDR3 sequences, 40% to 55% seen once, with around 25% in the top ten. The sequenced sample consisted of blood. The receptors stem from a man of 80 years or more in good health. CDR3s include the opening cysteine and the closing phenylalanine or tryptophan. Fields, in order: J gene, clone size, D gene, V gene, CDR3 protein, CDR3 DNA. D genes are given only for firm matches. Rows may omit the clone size; those that give it use once, few, many or a size class.

j_gene: TRBJ2-1
abundance: few
d_gene: .
v_gene: TRBV2
CDR3aa: CASGPDLSYNEQFF
CDR3nt: TGTGCCAGCGGACCGGACTTATCCTACAATGAGCAGTTCTTC

j_gene: TRBJ2-2
abundance: .
d_gene: .
v_gene: TRBV20-1
CDR3aa: CSAREGAGELFF
CDR3nt: TGCAGTGCTAGAGAAGGCGCCGGGGAGCTGTTTTTT

j_gene: TRBJ2-5
abundance: .
d_gene: .
v_gene: TRBV20-1
CDR3aa: CGVRRLDFQETQYF
CDR3nt: TGCGGTGTCCGCAGACTAGACTTCCAAGAGACCCAGTACTTC

j_gene: TRBJ2-7
abundance: .
d_gene: TRBD1
v_gene: TRBV10-1
CDR3aa: CASSESGTGFYEQYF
CDR3nt: TGCGCCAGCAGTGAGTCCGGGACAGGGTTCTACGAGCAGTACTTC

j_gene: TRBJ2-7
abundance: .
d_gene: .
v_gene: TRBV2
CDR3aa: CASKTAESSYEQYF
CDR3nt: TGTGCCAGCAAAACGGCAGAAAGCTCCTACGAGCAGTACTTC

j_gene: TRBJ2-1
abundance: .
d_gene: .
v_gene: TRBV30
CDR3aa: CAWSKNGDEQFF
CDR3nt: TGTGCCTGGAGTAAGAACGGGGATGAGCAGTTCTTC

j_gene: TRBJ2-5
abundance: .
d_gene: TRBD2
v_gene: TRBV11-2
CDR3aa: CASSLGSSGGYETQYF
CDR3nt: TGTGCCAGCAGCTTAGGATCTTCCGGGGGGTATGAGACCCAGTACTTC

j_gene: TRBJ1-6
abundance: once
d_gene: .
v_gene: TRBV6-1
CDR3aa: CASSPRWGSYNSPLHF
CDR3nt: TGTGCCAGCAGCCCCCGTTGGGGCTCCTATAATTCACCCCTCCACTTT

j_gene: TRBJ2-7
abundance: once
d_gene: .
v_gene: TRBV28
CDR3aa: CASNKRGGSYEQYF
CDR3nt: TGTGCCAGCAACAAAAGGGGGGGCTCCTACGAGCAGTACTTC

j_gene: TRBJ2-7
abundance: .
d_gene: TRBD2
v_gene: TRBV20-1
CDR3aa: CSALVPREPYEQYF
CDR3nt: TGTAGTGCTCTAGTCCCGCGGGAGCCCTACGAGCAGTACTTC

j_gene: TRBJ2-2
abundance: .
d_gene: TRBD1
v_gene: TRBV6-2/TRBV6-3
CDR3aa: CASRRTGQGTGELFF
CDR3nt: TGTGCCAGCAGGCGCACGGGACAGGGAACCGGGGAGCTGTTTTTT

j_gene: TRBJ2-3
abundance: few
d_gene: TRBD2
v_gene: TRBV20-1
CDR3aa: CSARDPWTSGSTDTQYF
CDR3nt: TGCAGTGCTAGAGATCCTTGGACTAGCGGGAGCACAGATACGCAGTATTTT

j_gene: TRBJ1-4
abundance: few
d_gene: .
v_gene: TRBV5-1
CDR3aa: CASSLNSGDNNEKLFF
CDR3nt: TGCGCCAGCAGCTTGAACAGCGGAGACAATAATGAAAAACTGTTTTTT

j_gene: TRBJ2-1
abundance: .
d_gene: TRBD2
v_gene: TRBV9
CDR3aa: CASSRSGESNEQFF
CDR3nt: TGTGCCAGCAGCCGTAGCGGGGAGTCCAATGAGCAGTTCTTC

j_gene: TRBJ2-6
abundance: .
d_gene: .
v_gene: TRBV7-9
CDR3aa: CASSSTGQPSGANVLTF
CDR3nt: TGTGCCAGCAGCTCTACGGGACAACCCTCTGGGGCCAACGTCCTGACTTTC

j_gene: TRBJ2-7
abundance: .
d_gene: .
v_gene: TRBV4-3
CDR3aa: CASSHQANPSYEQYF
CDR3nt: TGCGCCAGCAGCCACCAGGCTAACCCGTCCTACGAGCAGTACTTC

j_gene: TRBJ2-3
abundance: .
d_gene: TRBD1
v_gene: TRBV3-1
CDR3aa: CASSLLGTEDADTQYF
CDR3nt: TGTGCCAGCAGCCTACTCGGGACAGAGGACGCAGATACGCAGTATTTT

j_gene: TRBJ2-3
abundance: .
d_gene: .
v_gene: TRBV12-3/TRBV12-4
CDR3aa: CASSLGGTGLTDTQYF
CDR3nt: TGTGCCAGCAGCCTGGGAGGGACAGGCCTCACAGATACGCAGTATTTT

j_gene: TRBJ2-3
abundance: .
d_gene: .
v_gene: TRBV29-1
CDR3aa: CSVELYQGMTDTQYF
CDR3nt: TGCAGCGTTGAATTGTATCAGGGGATGACAGATACGCAGTATTTT

j_gene: TRBJ2-7
abundance: .
d_gene: .
v_gene: TRBV7-9
CDR3aa: CASSLDRASFEQYF
CDR3nt: TGTGCCAGCAGCTTAGACAGGGCCTCCTTCGAGCAGTACTTC

j_gene: TRBJ2-7
abundance: .
d_gene: TRBD2
v_gene: TRBV29-1
CDR3aa: CSAGEAGGGEQYF
CDR3nt: TGCAGCGCGGGTGAGGCGGGAGGAGGCGAGCAGTACTTC

j_gene: TRBJ2-7
abundance: .
d_gene: .
v_gene: TRBV20-1
CDR3aa: CSSIQGAGAFGNEQYF
CDR3nt: TGCAGCTCCATTCAAGGGGCGGGGGCGTTTGGAAATGAGCAGTACTTC

j_gene: TRBJ2-5
abundance: few
d_gene: .
v_gene: TRBV20-1
CDR3aa: CSARGGRQRETQYF
CDR3nt: TGCAGTGCTAGAGGGGGGAGACAGAGAGAGACCCAGTACTTC

j_gene: TRBJ2-3
abundance: .
d_gene: .
v_gene: TRBV4-3
CDR3aa: CASSQDSQSTDTQYF
CDR3nt: TGCGCCAGCAGCCAAGATTCACAAAGCACAGATACGCAGTATTTT

j_gene: TRBJ2-3
abundance: once
d_gene: .
v_gene: TRBV12-3/TRBV12-4
CDR3aa: CASSFTHGGTQYF
CDR3nt: TGTGCCAGCAGTTTCACTCATGGGGGTACGCAGTATTTT

j_gene: TRBJ1-6
abundance: .
d_gene: .
v_gene: TRBV2
CDR3aa: CASSSTVSYNSPLHF
CDR3nt: TGTGCCAGCAGTTCGACAGTCTCCTATAATTCACCCCTCCACTTT

j_gene: TRBJ2-1
abundance: .
d_gene: .
v_gene: TRBV4-3
CDR3aa: CASSQVGAGALRNEEFF
CDR3nt: .

j_gene: TRBJ2-1
abundance: many
d_gene: .
v_gene: TRBV6-6
CDR3aa: CASSFSILGNEQFF
CDR3nt: TGTGCCAGCAGTTTTAGCATCCTCGGGAATGAGCAGTTCTTC

j_gene: TRBJ2-1
abundance: .
d_gene: TRBD2
v_gene: TRBV20-1
CDR3aa: CSASGREPAQQFF
CDR3nt: TGCAGTGCTAGCGGGAGGGAACCGGCGCAGCAGTTCTTC

j_gene: TRBJ2-1
abundance: .
d_gene: TRBD2
v_gene: TRBV7-8
CDR3aa: CASSQRTSGGYNEQFF
CDR3nt: TGTGCCAGCAGCCAACGGACTAGCGGGGGTTACAATGAGCAGTTCTTC

j_gene: TRBJ2-5
abundance: .
d_gene: TRBD2
v_gene: TRBV29-1
CDR3aa: CSVDPSGTREQYF
CDR3nt: TGCAGCGTTGATCCAAGCGGGACGCGGGAGCAGTACTTC

j_gene: TRBJ2-3
abundance: many
d_gene: TRBD2
v_gene: TRBV6-5
CDR3aa: CASRPAGVDTQYF
CDR3nt: TGTGCCAGCAGGCCAGCGGGAGTGGATACGCAGTATTTT

j_gene: TRBJ2-7
abundance: few
d_gene: .
v_gene: TRBV3-1
CDR3aa: CASSPGRGSYEQYF
CDR3nt: TGTGCCAGCAGCCCGGGACGGGGATCCTACGAGCAGTACTTC

j_gene: TRBJ1-2
abundance: .
d_gene: .
v_gene: TRBV4-3
CDR3aa: CASSHNFEGYGYTF
CDR3nt: TGCGCCAGCAGCCACAACTTCGAGGGCTATGGCTACACCTTC

j_gene: TRBJ1-2
abundance: .
d_gene: TRBD1
v_gene: TRBV7-3
CDR3aa: CASSLIGQGAGYTF
CDR3nt: TGTGCCAGCAGCTTAATCGGACAGGGGGCCGGCTACACCTTC

j_gene: TRBJ2-4
abundance: few
d_gene: TRBD1
v_gene: TRBV6-1
CDR3aa: CASRESGTGNIQYF
CDR3nt: TGTGCCAGCAGGGAATCCGGGACAGGGAACATTCAGTACTTC

j_gene: TRBJ1-5
abundance: .
d_gene: .
v_gene: TRBV27
CDR3aa: CASSPRTATGQPQHF
CDR3nt: TGTGCCAGCAGTCCCCGAACGGCTACCGGGCAGCCCCAGCATTTT

j_gene: TRBJ2-1
abundance: .
d_gene: .
v_gene: TRBV5-1
CDR3aa: CASSLEAGITEQFF
CDR3nt: TGCGCCAGCAGCTTGGAGGCAGGTATAACTGAGCAGTTCTTC

j_gene: TRBJ2-1
abundance: .
d_gene: .
v_gene: TRBV4-1
CDR3aa: CASSQDPRPSVTREQFF
CDR3nt: TGCGCCAGCAGCCAAGATCCCCGACCCAGCGTCACCAGAGAGCAGTTCTTC

j_gene: TRBJ2-2
abundance: .
d_gene: .
v_gene: TRBV18
CDR3aa: CASSPAQNTGELFF
CDR3nt: TGTGCCAGCTCACCAGCGCAGAACACCGGGGAGCTGTTTTTT

j_gene: TRBJ2-3
abundance: few
d_gene: .
v_gene: TRBV25-1
CDR3aa: CASSATNTDTQYF
CDR3nt: TGTGCCAGCAGTGCGACCAACACAGATACGCAGTATTTT

j_gene: TRBJ2-3
abundance: .
d_gene: TRBD2
v_gene: TRBV20-1
CDR3aa: CSARVAGFLDTQYF
CDR3nt: TGCAGTGCTAGAGTAGCGGGGTTTCTAGATACGCAGTATTTT